Presented here are 20 T cell receptor beta chains from one specimen sequenced in a study of tumor-infiltrating lymphocytes in primary liver carcinoma. Co-extracting RNA and DNA was done with roughly 17-34 mg of unsorted bulk tissue as input. With a constant-region primer, TCR beta cDNA was made from around 520 ng of total RNA. Researchers made the TCR beta libraries by running three nested multiplex PCR rounds with slightly modified ARM-PCR. TRBV1-TRBV30 forward and Cbeta reverse primers drove the first two approximately 11-cycle rounds. MiXCR was run by TCRdb on the multiplex PCR reads, yielding one entry per CDR3 protein. The table lists about 110,000 distinct CDR3 sequences, approximately 78% of them singletons. Sequences were obtained from liver tumor tissue from sampling region 3. Subset meaning: tumor region T3, left-lateral pole. The receptor set was obtained from a man in his forties with primary liver carcinoma and hepatitis B virus infection.

This clonotype has more than one count but fewer than ten. A read error may be the cause here, since a much bigger clone is one base away. The chain joins TRBV6-2 or TRBV6-3 to TRBJ2-7; TRBD1 agrees at 7 bases. Germline V gives CDR1 MNHEY, CDR2 SVGEGT. The CDR3 has 16 residues. The J segment lost 1 base and the V segment lost 8 bases, leaving 14 bases of the junction unmatched. The CDR3 DNA follows: TGTGCCAGCGGGAGAGGGGGCCGATCTGGGTCCTACGAGCAGTACTTC. Translated: CASGRGGRSGSYEQYF.

As to this clonotype: Likely a read error: the CDR3 ends without its conserved phenylalanine or tryptophan. CDR3 in amino acids: CSARDTGQPRWGYTI. For the CDR3, the DNA is TGCAGTGCTAGGGACACTGGACAGCCAAGGTGGGGCTACACCATC. This chain joins TRBV20-1 and TRBJ1-2, with TRBD1 as a possible D gene (6 bases). This CDR3 has 15 amino acids. From germline, CDR1 is DFQATT and CDR2 SNEGSKA (reference sequence). V lost 3 bases and J lost 8, with 22 bases in between.

As regards this clonotype: Germline and junction disagree at one end, which may indicate a read error. This chain joins TRBV10-3 and TRBJ2-7; TRBD1 is a possible D gene (5 bases). The germline CDR1 and CDR2 sequences are ENHRY and SYGVKD. The CDR3 sequence is 15 residues long. The CDR3 spells CAISDDSHQPYEHYF. Written as DNA, the CDR3 is TGTGCCATTAGTGATGACAGCCATCAACCCTACGAGCACTACTTC.

With respect to this clonotype: The junction and the germline gene differ at one end; a read error may be behind it. The chain couples TRBV4-3 to TRBJ1-2; D possibly corresponds to TRBD1 (5 bases). The CDR3 totals 15 residues. Germline lookup yields CDR1 LGHNA and CDR2 YSLEER. CDR3 residues: CASGQEVKGKYGYTF. The CDR3 DNA sequence: TGCGCCAGCGGCCAAGAGGTGAAGGGGAAGTATGGCTACACCTTC.

With regard to this clonotype: An end of the junction does not agree with germline; a read error may underlie this. The chain couples TRBV4-2 to TRBJ1-4, with D unresolved. This CDR3 has 11 amino acids. Germline CDR1 LGHNA, CDR2 YNFKEQ. Here the CDR3 DNA reads TGTGCCAGGAGCCTAGGGAAAAAACTGTTTTTT. The encoded protein is CARSLGKKLFF.

Turning to this clonotype: A junction boundary mismatches the germline segment, possibly from a read error. V is TRBV5-1 and J is TRBJ2-3; possible D gene TRBD2, 6 bases. Germline V lookup: CDR1 SGHRS, CDR2 YFSETQ. The CDR3 spans 16 residues. As DNA, the CDR3 is TGCGCCAGCTGCTTGAACGGCCGCACTAGCACAGTTACGCAGTATTTT. Protein: CASCLNGRTSTVTQYF.

The chain employs TRBV29-1 and TRBJ2-2, with D uncertain. Germline V gives CDR1 SQVTM, CDR2 ANQGSEA. The CDR3 has 11 amino acids. V was cut by 4 bases and J by 3 bases, with 3 bases left in between. Here the CDR3 reads CSVGDTGELFF. The CDR3 coding sequence is TGCAGCGTTGGAGACACCGGGGAGCTGTTTTTT.

The V call is TRBV10-3, the J call TRBJ2-3; 10 bases line up with TRBD1. Germline-derived CDR1 and CDR2 are ENHRY and SYGVKD. CDR3 length: 13 residues. The CDR3 DNA is TGTGCTGGAGGGGGACAGGGGTCAGAAATGCAGTATTTT. Encoded protein: CAGGGQGSEMQYF.

Concerning this clonotype itself: The CDR3 does not close with the conserved phenylalanine or tryptophan, likely indicating a read error. The chain combines TRBV6-6 with TRBJ1-5; D might be TRBD1 (6 bases). CDR1 is MNHNY and CDR2 is SVGAGI in the germline V gene (reference sequence). The CDR3 is made up of 17 amino acids. The CDR3 loop is CVSKMGRGALGNQPQHC. In DNA form, the CDR3 reads TGTGTCAGCAAAATGGGACGGGGGGCGCTTGGCAATCAGCCCCAGCATTGT.

Of note for this clonotype: One end of the junction fails to match germline, which may point to a read error. This chain links TRBV4-2 with TRBJ2-5; 9 bases match TRBD2. Looked up from germline, CDR1 is LGHNA and CDR2 is YNFKEQ. The CDR3 runs to 18 residues. CDR3 residues: CGSSLTTGGRAGSETQYF. The CDR3 DNA follows: TGTGGCAGCAGCCTAACGACTGGCGGGAGGGCCGGTTCGGAGACCCAGTACTTC.

CDR3 in DNA: TGTGCCAGCAGCCCAGGGGTGGTTCAAGAGACACAGTTCTTC. Translation gives CASSPGVVQETQFF. This chain joins TRBV12-3 or TRBV12-4 and TRBJ2-5; TRBD1 might be the D (6 bases). The J call may be in error: the DNA end matches TRBJ2-1 better. The CDR3 sequence is 14 residues long.

Note on this clonotype: One end of the junction is discordant with germline, which a read error may explain. The chain links TRBV29-1 to TRBJ1-1; the D is unclear. Per germline, CDR1 SQVTM and CDR2 ANQGSEA. The CDR3 sequence is 10 residues long. The CDR3 nucleotides read TGCGGCGCCCTGAACACTGAAGCTTTTTTT. As protein: CGALNTEAFF.

Comment on this clonotype: Compared with germline, one end of the junction differs, possibly owing to a read error. This sequence joins TRBV5-4 and TRBJ1-1, with D maybe TRBD1 (5 bases). The CDR3 consists of 17 residues. The germline gives CDR1 SGHNT, CDR2 YYREEE (reference sequence). Written as DNA, the CDR3 is TGTGGCAGCAGCTGGGGAGTGTCGGGACGCCTGAACACTGAATCTTTCTTT. Its translation is CGSSWGVSGRLNTESFF.

The chain has TRBV12-3 or TRBV12-4 and TRBJ2-1, with D possibly TRBD1 on 7 matching bases. The CDR3 is 17 amino acids. V was trimmed by 6 bases and J by 4 bases, leaving 22 bases between them. CDR3 loop: CASSPGSVAGGYNEQFF. CDR3 nucleotide sequence: TGTGCCAGCAGCCCGGGTTCTGTGGCAGGGGGGTACAATGAGCAGTTCTTC.

The V call is TRBV6-1, the J call TRBJ2-1; 7 bases align to TRBD2. Germline CDR1 and CDR2: MNHNS and SASEGT. Trimming at V came to 5 bases and at J to 7 bases, leaving 14 bases not matched to a gene. This CDR3 contains 16 residues. The CDR3 sequence is CASSREGSGDCNEQFF. In DNA, the CDR3 is TGTGCCAGCAGTCGAGAGGGAAGCGGGGATTGTAATGAGCAGTTCTTC.

Turning to this clonotype: The CDR3 does not close with the conserved phenylalanine or tryptophan, likely indicating a read error. The chain has TRBV2 and TRBJ2-1; 7 nucleotides agree with TRBD1. This CDR3 is 13 amino acids long. From germline, CDR1 is SNHLY and CDR2 FYNNEI. The junction had 12 bases not matched to a gene; V was cut back by 7 bases and J by 12 bases. CDR3 sequence reads: CASMTGQAGGQFI. The CDR3 region has the DNA TGTGCCAGCATGACAGGGCAAGCAGGAGGGCAGTTCATC.

Comments on this clonotype: At one boundary the junction diverges from the germline segment, which might be a read error. V usage is TRBV6-1 and J usage is TRBJ2-7; 11 nucleotides match TRBD2. The CDR3 has 15 residues. Germline CDR1 MNHNS, CDR2 SASEGT. Here the CDR3 DNA reads TGTGTCAGCAGTAAGGGGACTAGCGGTCTCTACGAGGAGTACTTC. This sequence encodes CVSSKGTSGLYEEYF.

Details on this clonotype: At one end the junction does not follow the germline gene, possibly because of a read error. The rearrangement joins TRBV4-2 to TRBJ2-4, with no clear D. The CDR3 length is 15 residues. The germline V gene has CDR1 LGHNA and CDR2 YNFKEQ. DNA for the CDR3: TGTGCCAGCAACCAAGGCGCGGATCCCAATAGCATTCAGTACTTC. Translation gives CASNQGADPNSIQYF.

Ten or more counts support this clonotype. The V gene is TRBV25-1, the J gene TRBJ1-5; TRBD1 is a possible D gene (5 bases). Trimming shortened V by 3 bases and J by 5 bases, and 14 bases separated the two germline ends. This CDR3 has 15 residues. CDR1 and CDR2 (germline): MGHDK, SYGVNS. The CDR3 bases are TGTGCCAGCAGTGAGGGGACCGGATCTTATCAGCCCCAGCATTTT. This encodes CASSEGTGSYQPQHF.

Remarks on this clonotype: This clone may be a read error of a much larger clone one base away. This rearrangement joins TRBV7-9 to TRBJ2-2; D might be TRBD2 (5 bases). From germline, CDR1 is SEHNR and CDR2 FQNEAQ (reference sequence). The CDR3 contains 14 residues. The CDR3: CASSLAVNTGEPFF. CDR3 DNA sequence: TGTGCCAGCAGCTTAGCGGTGAACACCGGGGAGCCGTTTTTT.